The 4 T cell receptor beta chains listed next were all sequenced from one sample in a study of T cell changes during pregnancy in multiple sclerosis. Sequenced by immunoSEQ multiplex PCR; TCRdb stores in-frame clones only, minus some. The table lists approximately 42,000 clones, around 84% of them singletons, with 0.55% to 0.75% in the top ten. This specimen consisted of CD4+ T cells from peripheral blood mononuclear cells, obtained before pregnancy. The receptors come from a female donor with multiple sclerosis, enrolled in a pregnancy study.

This sequence joins TRBV6-5 and TRBJ2-3; D is ambiguous. Per the germline V gene, CDR1 is MNHEY and CDR2 is SVGAGI. The CDR3 totals 13 residues. V dropped 10 bases and J dropped 0 bases, with 11 bases sitting between them. The CDR3 loop reads CATRQTSTDTQYF. CDR3 bases: TGTGCCACCCGGCAGACTAGCACAGATACGCAGTATTTT.

The chain carries TRBV19 and TRBJ1-1; no firm D call. Trimming left V 5 bases short and J 1 base short, with 23 bases between. This CDR3 region has 18 residues. Germline loops: CDR1 LNHDA, CDR2 SQIVND (reference sequence). The CDR3 sequence: CASSLNPLYSYRNTEAFF. In nucleotides, the CDR3 is TGTGCCAGTAGTCTCAACCCTCTATATTCCTACCGGAACACTGAAGCTTTCTTT.

The chain is built from TRBV7-2 and TRBJ2-1, with D possibly TRBD2 on 5 matching bases. The CDR3 covers 13 residues. V lost 6 bases to trimming and J lost 7 bases, with 13 bases between them. CDR1 and CDR2 from the germline V gene are SGHTA and FQGNSA. In DNA form, the CDR3 reads TGTGCCAGCAGGAGGGCTGTTTCTAATGAGCAGTTCTTC. Translated, it gives CASRRAVSNEQFF.

This clone was seen only once. The V and J genes are TRBV2 and TRBJ2-2; the match to TRBD1 covers 7 bases. The CDR3 length is 13 residues. V dropped 4 bases and J dropped 5; count of bases not matched to a gene: 1. Germline loops: CDR1 SNHLY, CDR2 FYNNEI. CDR3 sequence reads: CASSVQGTGELFF. CDR3 DNA sequence: TGTGCCAGCAGTGTACAGGGGACCGGGGAGCTGTTTTTT.